This T cell receptor beta chain was identified during a study of technical replicates of blood from a few donors. The table came from immunoSEQ multiplex PCR; TCRdb's copy has only in-frame clones and leaves some out. The sample carries approximately 92,000 clones, 95% recorded once. The CDR3 consists of 12 residues. Germline V gene data show CDR1 as SNHLY and CDR2 as FYNNEI. Trimming removed 9 bases at V and 5 bases at J, with 11 bases between. The receptor was isolated from a human donor in good health. Sequencing was carried out using T cells isolated from PBMCs. The V call is TRBV2, the J call TRBJ2-1; D might be TRBD1 (6 bases). This CDR3 is CASRTANNEQFF. CDR3 sequence (DNA): TGTGCCAGTCGGACAGCGAACAATGAGCAGTTCTTC. The full variable domain, with the rest looked up from reference TRBV2 and TRBJ2-1, is EPEVTQTPSHQVTQMGQEVILRCVPISNHLYFYWYRQILGQKVEFLVSFYNNEISEKSEIFDDQFSVERPDGSNFTLKIRSTKLEDSAMYFCASRTANNEQFFGPGTRLTVL.